These 13 T cell receptor beta chains originate from one sample sequenced in a study of T cells in Graves' hyperthyroidism and ophthalmopathy. TCR beta CDR3 regions were amplified from RNA transcripts. The TCR CDR3 was amplified in a first-round RT-PCR using the HTBI primer set. TCRdb fed the multiplex PCR reads into MiXCR, producing one record per CDR3 protein. In the table there are 490,000 or so distinct CDR3 sequences, approximately 23% of which are singletons. What was sequenced was blood. The receptors here all came from a woman in her 70s with Graves' ophthalmopathy.

Points on this clonotype: At one boundary the junction diverges from the germline segment, which might be a read error. The V and J genes are TRBV15 and TRBJ1-2; D gene unclear. CDR3 length: 15 residues. The germline V gene encodes CDR1 LNHNV and CDR2 YYDKDF (reference sequence). This CDR3 is CVTSTPLGRNYGYTF. CDR3 nucleotides: TGTGTCACCAGCACCCCGTTAGGACGGAACTATGGCTACACCTTC.

V and J are TRBV5-6 and TRBJ2-2; the D gene is possibly TRBD1 (6 bases). The CDR3 sequence is 13 residues long. Germline V gene lookup returns CDR1 SGHDT and CDR2 YYEEEE. V lost 4 bases and J 4 bases, leaving 8 bases between the germline ends. Here the CDR3 reads CASSRTVTGELFF. Here the CDR3 DNA reads TGTGCCAGCAGCCGGACAGTCACCGGGGAGCTGTTTTTT.

V usage is TRBV7-2 and J usage is TRBJ2-7; 9 bases map to TRBD2. CDR1 is SGHTA, CDR2 FQGNSA, per germline. With 6 bases clipped from V and 1 base from J, the junction kept 7 bases outside the gene matches. CDR3 length: 15 amino acids. The DNA for the CDR3 is TGTGCCAGCAGGGAGGGACTAGCTTTATCCTACGAGCAGTACTTC. This sequence encodes CASREGLALSYEQYF.

This clonotype turned up a few times. The chain uses TRBV6-5 and TRBJ2-7, with a weak D call TRBD2 (5 bases). Trimming removed 7 bases from V and 5 bases from J, with 18 bases in between. Germline values: CDR1 MNHEY, CDR2 SVGAGI. The CDR3 sequence is 14 residues long. CDR3 region: CASISRGEGDEQYF. CDR3 DNA: TGTGCCAGCATTTCTAGAGGAGAGGGCGACGAGCAGTACTTC.

The rearrangement uses TRBV30 and TRBJ1-2, with unresolved D. The CDR3 has 13 residues. Deletions cut 0 bases from V and 3 bases from J, with 8 bases between. The V gene's germline CDR1 is GTSNPN and CDR2 SVGIG (reference sequence). CDR3 DNA sequence: TGTGCCTGGAGTGTACGAGCGTACTATGGCTACACCTTC. Protein: CAWSVRAYYGYTF.

This clonotype was seen repeatedly, ten times or more. The CDR3 reads CASSSILREPDTQYF. Written as DNA, the CDR3 is TGTGCCAGCAGCTCAATCCTTCGTGAGCCAGATACGCAGTATTTT. This chain joins TRBV11-2 and TRBJ2-3; no firm D call. Trimming left V 4 bases short and J 4 bases short, with 15 bases between. The CDR3 covers 15 residues. In germline, CDR1 is SGHAT, CDR2 FQNNGV.

The chain uses TRBV5-5 and TRBJ2-7; D is unresolved. The CDR3 is made up of 14 amino acids. The V gene's germline CDR1 is SGHKS and CDR2 YYEKEE (reference sequence). Trimming took off 0 bases at V and 6 bases at J, with 13 bases between the two ends. CDR3 residues: CASSLDQAYVEQYF. CDR3 nucleotide sequence: TGTGCCAGCAGCTTGGATCAGGCGTACGTCGAGCAGTACTTC.

This clonotype was counted at least ten times. The rearrangement joins TRBV28 to TRBJ1-6; 10 bases fit TRBD1. The CDR3 spans 15 residues. CDR1 is MDHEN and CDR2 is SYDVKM in the germline V gene. V shed 5 bases and J 9 bases; nucleotides not matched to a gene: 7. Here the CDR3 DNA reads TGTGCCAGCAGTACCACCGGGACAGGGGTTTCACCCCTCCACTTT. Encoded protein: CASSTTGTGVSPLHF.

This sequence joins TRBV3-1 and TRBJ2-7; possibly TRBD2 for D (6 bases). Germline lookup yields CDR1 LGHDT and CDR2 YNNKEL (reference sequence). Trimming cost V 4 bases and J 6 bases, with 16 bases left between them. The CDR3 length is 14 residues. The CDR3 here is CASSPRDSSGEQYF. DNA of the CDR3: TGTGCCAGCAGCCCCCGGGACTCCTCGGGCGAGCAGTACTTC.

This clonotype appeared a few times. The V call is TRBV6-1, the J call TRBJ2-1, with 12 bases aligning to TRBD2. The germline CDR1 and CDR2 sequences are MNHNS and SASEGT. The CDR3 has 15 residues. J gave up 3 bases and V 7 bases, and 4 bases lay outside the gene matches. In nucleotides, the CDR3 is TGTGCCAGCAATGTACTAGCGGGAGGCTACAATGAGCAGTTCTTC. Translated, it gives CASNVLAGGYNEQFF.

This clonotype has at least ten counts. This sequence joins TRBV11-2 and TRBJ1-1; no clear D. V lost 1 base to trimming and J lost 6 bases, with 6 bases between them. Looked up from germline, CDR1 is SGHAT and CDR2 is FQNNGV. This CDR3 region has 12 residues. CDR3 protein: CASSLAGSEAFF. CDR3 DNA sequence: TGTGCCAGCAGCTTAGCGGGATCTGAAGCTTTCTTT.

The chain employs TRBV2 and TRBJ2-7; D perhaps matches TRBD1 (5 bases). Trimming removed 4 bases at V and 1 base at J, with 8 bases between. Germline V CDR1 and CDR2: SNHLY, FYNNEI. The CDR3 runs to 13 residues. The CDR3 protein is CASSGQFSYEQYF. CDR3 DNA sequence: TGTGCCAGCAGTGGACAGTTTTCCTACGAGCAGTACTTC. Variable domain in full (rest from reference TRBV2 and TRBJ2-7): EPEVTQTPSHQVTQMGQEVILRCVPISNHLYFYWYRQILGQKVEFLVSFYNNEISEKSEIFDDQFSVERPDGSNFTLKIRSTKLEDSAMYFCASSGQFSYEQYFGPGTRLTVT.

In its sample, this clonotype was seen many times. This chain uses TRBV2 with TRBJ1-5, with unresolved D. V lost 6 bases, J lost 4 bases, and 10 bases lay in between. Germline assignment: CDR1 SNHLY and CDR2 FYNNEI. The CDR3 contains 13 residues. The CDR3 nucleotides read TGTGCCAGCAGGTCGAGGGCTAATCAGCCCCAGCATTTT. Translated, it gives CASRSRANQPQHF.